A selection of T cell receptor beta chains follows, all from one sample in a study of brain T cells in children with intractable seizures. Only in-frame clones appear in the TCRdb table, and some are missing; sequencing was by immunoSEQ multiplex PCR. In the table there are about 80,000 clones, around nine tenths of which are singletons. Specimen: peripheral blood, collected at surgery. Receptors were obtained from a girl aged 2-15 years with Rasmussen encephalitis and intractable seizures. Each CDR3 is given with its conserved first and last residue. A D gene is named only where the DNA matches it firmly.

J	D	V	CDR3
TRBJ1-2	TRBD1	TRBV29-1	CSAWDRSYGYTF
TRBJ2-3	TRBD2	TRBV9	CASSAYSGGKADTQYF
TRBJ1-5	NA	TRBV18	CASSPTVNQPQHF
TRBJ2-1	NA	TRBV6-5	CASSYGGDSYNEQFF
TRBJ1-1	NA	TRBV11-2	CASSLDRNTEAFF
TRBJ2-7	NA	TRBV7-2	CASSLDPSYEQYF
TRBJ1-2	NA	TRBV3-1/TRBV3-2	CASSQDLAGISRGYTF
TRBJ1-3	NA	TRBV14	CASSQDLLSSGNTIYF
TRBJ2-1	TRBD1	TRBV6-1	CASSEGPQGVLNEQFF
TRBJ2-1	NA	TRBV6-5	CASSFRPTSLNEQFF
TRBJ1-5	NA	TRBV6-1	CASSEARGWGGRNQPQHF
TRBJ1-1	NA	TRBV10-3	CAISESAGTNTEAFF
TRBJ1-1	NA	TRBV5-1	CASSMGRVRWDTEAFF
TRBJ1-4	NA	TRBV30	CAWSVLGGAGEKLFF
TRBJ1-1	TRBD1	TRBV18	CASSPGTGSNTEAFF
TRBJ2-2	NA	TRBV3-1/TRBV3-2	CASSHRVTGELFF
TRBJ2-7	TRBD2	TRBV19	CASSIDRGRSGEQYF
TRBJ1-1	NA	TRBV29-1	CSGGYGTEAFF
TRBJ2-5	NA	TRBV6-5	CASSLTATQETQYF
TRBJ2-7	NA	TRBV19	CASQPSDSYEQYF
TRBJ1-6	NA	TRBV19	CASNEASSYNSPLHF
TRBJ2-7	NA	TRBV2	CASSVGLPLSEQYF
TRBJ2-1	NA	TRBV3-1/TRBV3-2	CASSQVSHNEQFF
TRBJ2-3	NA	TRBV7-9	CASSSRPWGTQYF